This T cell receptor beta chain was sequenced during a study of T cell clonality in common variable immunodeficiency. General study points: Fewer deletions and N-nucleotide insertions were reportedly seen in common variable immunodeficiency TCR beta sequences.

Using immunoSEQ multiplex PCR, the repertoire was profiled, and TCRdb retains in-frame clones only, with some absent. The profile covers approximately 34,000 clones, none occurring a single time. Both groups were predominantly of Caucasian heritage. About this clone itself: What it binds is unknown. The read comes to an end 3 residues before the CDR3 does, leaving the germline J gene to fill in the end.

This CDR3 is built from 17 residues. CDR1 is KGHSH and CDR2 is LQKENI in the germline V gene. This clonotype originated in a person aged 18 to 75 in good health. This chain links TRBV18 with TRBJ2-2; 7 bases line up with TRBD1. The sample comprised peripheral blood mononuclear cells. The sequenced part of the CDR3 DNA is TGTGCCAGCTCACCACCGGACAGGTCGGCATATGGAGAAAAG. Its protein product is CASSPPDRSAYGEK. The CDR3, in full, reads CASSPPDRSAYGEKLFF.